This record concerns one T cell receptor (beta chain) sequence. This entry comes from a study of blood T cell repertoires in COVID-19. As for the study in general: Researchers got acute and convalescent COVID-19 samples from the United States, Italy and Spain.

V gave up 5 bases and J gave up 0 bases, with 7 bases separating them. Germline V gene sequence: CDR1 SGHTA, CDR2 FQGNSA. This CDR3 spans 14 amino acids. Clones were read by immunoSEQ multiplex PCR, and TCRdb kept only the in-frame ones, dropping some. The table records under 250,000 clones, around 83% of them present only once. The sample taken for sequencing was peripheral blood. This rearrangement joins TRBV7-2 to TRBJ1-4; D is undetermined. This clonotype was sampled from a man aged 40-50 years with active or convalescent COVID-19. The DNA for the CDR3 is TGTGCCAGCAGCGTACAGACAACTAATGAAAAACTGTTTTTT. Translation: CASSVQTTNEKLFF.